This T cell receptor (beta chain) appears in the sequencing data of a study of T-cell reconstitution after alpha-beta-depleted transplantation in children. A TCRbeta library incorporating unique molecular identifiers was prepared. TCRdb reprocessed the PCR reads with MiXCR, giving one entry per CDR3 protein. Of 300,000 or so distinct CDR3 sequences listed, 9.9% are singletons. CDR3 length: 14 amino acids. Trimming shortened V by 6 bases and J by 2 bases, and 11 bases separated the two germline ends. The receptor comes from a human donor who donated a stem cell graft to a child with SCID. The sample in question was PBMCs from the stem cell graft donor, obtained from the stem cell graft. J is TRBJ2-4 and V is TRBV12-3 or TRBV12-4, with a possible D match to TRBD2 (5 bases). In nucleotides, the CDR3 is TGTGCCAGCAGGGGTAGCGTGACCAAAAACATTCAGTACTTC. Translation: CASRGSVTKNIQYF.